The clone carrying this TCR beta chain was detected ten times or more. The antigen is not known. The CDR3 is 18 residues long. The ends were cut back, 7 bases at V and 0 bases at J, with 23 bases in the middle. Per the germline V gene, CDR1 is MDHEN and CDR2 is SYDVKM. The sample belongs to a study of T cells after yellow fever vaccination. General study results and limits: The secondary response showed a weaker magnitude and a faster peak, day 5 versus 15. There was a possibility that FACS-sorted repertoires contained abundant clonotypes contaminating from the bulk population.

TCRdb reanalysed the 5' RACE reads using MiXCR and keeps one entry per CDR3 protein. The sample has 25,000 to 30,000 distinct CDR3 sequences, less than 6.5% seen once. The sample here was CD8+ T cells sorted from PBMCs, taken 10 days after the yellow fever booster vaccination. The chain uses TRBV28 and TRBJ2-3, with D perhaps assigned TRBD1 or TRBD2 (5 bases each). This sequence was found in a man aged 30 to 45 who received the YFV17D yellow fever vaccine. CDR3 in DNA: TGTGCCAGCACAAGAAGGGACGGACTCGACCCTAGCACAGATACGCAGTATTTT. It encodes CASTRRDGLDPSTDTQYF.